The T cell receptor (beta chain) under discussion was sequenced for a study of blood T cell repertoires in COVID-19. Across the whole study: PBMCs, B-cell-depleted T cells, or T cells provided the cDNA or gDNA that made up the material.

The CDR3 has 14 residues. CDR1 and CDR2 from the germline V gene are KGHSH and LQKENI. With V trimmed by 6 bases and J by 11 bases, 14 bases remained unmatched. In the study's own analysis: The authors estimated nucleated cell counts from reference gene primer amplification. Using immunoSEQ multiplex PCR, the repertoire was profiled, and TCRdb retains in-frame clones only, with some absent. V, J and clone size were drawn from that table, and D and trimming were deduced from the DNA. The top ten hold around 5.8% of the sample, which has approximately 61,000 clones, roughly 80% seen once. V gene TRBV18 combines with J gene TRBJ1-1, with 8 bases identical to TRBD1. The sequenced sample consisted of peripheral blood. This sequence originates from a woman in her 70s with acute or convalescent COVID-19. CDR3 in amino acids: CASSLGQGTAGAFF. CDR3 DNA sequence: TGTGCCAGCTCCCTTGGACAGGGAACGGCAGGGGCTTTCTTT.